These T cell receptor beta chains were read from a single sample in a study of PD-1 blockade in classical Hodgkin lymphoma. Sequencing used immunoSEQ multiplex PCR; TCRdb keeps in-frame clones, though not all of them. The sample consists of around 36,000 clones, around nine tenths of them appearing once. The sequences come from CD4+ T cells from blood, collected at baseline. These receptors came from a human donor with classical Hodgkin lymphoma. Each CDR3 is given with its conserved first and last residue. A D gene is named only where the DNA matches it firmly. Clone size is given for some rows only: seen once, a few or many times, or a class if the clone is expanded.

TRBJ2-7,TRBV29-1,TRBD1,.,CSVGTGTYEQYF,TGCAGCGTTGGGACAGGGACCTACGAGCAGTACTTC
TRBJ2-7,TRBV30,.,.,CAWSGRGGRSYEQYF,TGTGCCTGGAGTGGCCGCGGGGGCCGCTCCTACGAGCAGTACTTC
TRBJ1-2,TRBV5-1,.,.,CASSPLPEGTPGIRPKANYGYTF,TGCGCCAGCAGCCCTTTACCCGAGGGGACCCCAGGGATTCGGCCCAAAGCTAACTATGGCTACACCTTC
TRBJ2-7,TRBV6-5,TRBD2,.,CASSFFSGSRSYEQYF,TGTGCCAGCAGTTTTTTCAGCGGGAGCCGCTCCTACGAGCAGTACTTC
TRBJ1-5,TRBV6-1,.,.,CASREQTGGNQPQHF,TGTGCCAGCAGAGAACAGACAGGTGGCAATCAGCCCCAGCATTTT
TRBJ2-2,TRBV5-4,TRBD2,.,CASRPGLAGLTGELFF,TGTGCCAGCAGACCGGGACTAGCGGGTTTGACCGGGGAGCTGTTTTTT
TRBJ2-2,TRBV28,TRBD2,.,CASSFPTGLAVSSRTGELFF,TGTGCCAGCAGTTTCCCAACGGGACTAGCGGTCTCTTCCCGTACCGGGGAGCTGTTTTTT
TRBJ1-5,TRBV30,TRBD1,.,CAWNLGQGNQPQHF,TGTGCCTGGAACCTGGGACAGGGCAATCAGCCCCAGCATTTT
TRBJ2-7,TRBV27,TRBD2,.,CASSGLAGQYEQYF,TGTGCCAGCAGTGGACTAGCGGGACAATACGAGCAGTACTTC
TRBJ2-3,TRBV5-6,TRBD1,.,CASSPNRGADTQYF,TGTGCCAGCAGCCCCAACAGGGGGGCAGATACGCAGTATTTT
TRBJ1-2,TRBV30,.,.,CAWSVSLRDFYGYTF,TGTGCCTGGAGTGTAAGTCTCCGGGACTTCTATGGCTACACCTTC
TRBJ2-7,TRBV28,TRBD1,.,CASTTPGQGSYEQYF,TGTGCCAGCACCACGCCGGGACAGGGCAGCTACGAGCAGTACTTC
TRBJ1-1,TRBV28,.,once,CASSLPGRTEAFF,TGTGCCAGCAGTTTACCAGGGCGCACTGAAGCTTTCTTT
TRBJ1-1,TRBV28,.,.,CASSFRNTEAFF,TGTGCCAGCAGTTTTAGAAACACTGAAGCTTTCTTT
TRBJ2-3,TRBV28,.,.,CASREGDTQYF,TGTGCCAGCAGGGAGGGGGATACGCAGTATTTT
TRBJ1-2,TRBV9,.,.,CASSPNSMSGGYTF,TGTGCCAGCAGCCCCAACAGTATGTCTGGTGGCTACACCTTC
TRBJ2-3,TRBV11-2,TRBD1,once,CASRDRVWGGTDTQYF,TGTGCCAGCCGGGACAGGGTATGGGGCGGCACAGATACGCAGTATTTT
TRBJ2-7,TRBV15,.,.,CATSRDSGYEQYF,TGTGCCACCAGCAGAGATTCTGGCTACGAGCAGTACTTC
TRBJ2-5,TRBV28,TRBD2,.,CASSFDYKGLAGGLETQYF,TGTGCCAGCAGTTTTGACTATAAGGGACTAGCGGGAGGTTTGGAGACCCAGTACTTC
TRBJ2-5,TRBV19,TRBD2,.,CATNPGGARETQYF,TGTGCCACTAACCCGGGGGGGGCGCGGGAGACCCAGTACTTC
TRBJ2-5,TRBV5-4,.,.,CASSLRARLQETQYF,TGTGCCAGCAGCTTACGGGCAAGGCTTCAAGAGACCCAGTACTTC
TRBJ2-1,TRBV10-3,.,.,CAISESREEQFF,TGTGCCATCAGTGAGTCACGGGAGGAGCAGTTCTTC
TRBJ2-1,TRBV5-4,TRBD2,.,CASSLPTSAPEQFF,TGTGCCAGCAGCTTGCCCACTAGCGCCCCTGAGCAGTTCTTC
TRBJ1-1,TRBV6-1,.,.,CASRGPEAFF,TGTGCCAGCAGGGGGCCTGAAGCTTTCTTT
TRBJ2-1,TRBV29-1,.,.,CSVAATRYNEQFF,TGCAGCGTAGCCGCGACTCGCTACAATGAGCAGTTCTTC
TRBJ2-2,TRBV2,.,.,CASSWTGELFF,TGTGCCAGTTCTTGGACCGGGGAGCTGTTTTTT
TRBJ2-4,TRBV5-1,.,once,CASSLSGLLAKNIQYF,TGCGCCAGCAGCTTGTCAGGGCTTCTAGCCAAAAACATTCAGTACTTC
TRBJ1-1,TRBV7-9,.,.,CASSYTGYTEAFF,TGTGCCAGCAGCTATACAGGGTACACTGAAGCTTTCTTT
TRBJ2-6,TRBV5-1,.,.,CASSEGSGANVLTF,TGCGCCAGCAGCGAGGGGTCTGGGGCCAACGTCCTGACTTTC
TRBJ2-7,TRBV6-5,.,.,CASGEGDTIHEQYF,TGTGCCAGCGGCGAGGGGGATACGATACACGAGCAGTACTTC
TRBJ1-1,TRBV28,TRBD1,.,CASSYPRQGVRTEAFF,TGTGCCAGCAGTTATCCGAGGCAGGGGGTACGAACTGAAGCTTTCTTT
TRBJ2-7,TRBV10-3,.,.,CAISESRGRGSEQYF,TGTGCCATCAGTGAGTCAAGGGGCAGGGGCTCCGAGCAGTACTTC
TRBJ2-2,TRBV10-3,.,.,CAIRPVQGGTGELFF,TGTGCCATCAGACCAGTCCAGGGGGGCACCGGGGAGCTGTTTTTT
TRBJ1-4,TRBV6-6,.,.,CASSYRQGNEKLFF,TGTGCCAGCAGTTACCGGCAGGGAAATGAAAAACTGTTTTTT
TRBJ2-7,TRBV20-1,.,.,CSAKRAEQYF,TGCAGTGCAAAGAGGGCCGAGCAGTACTTC
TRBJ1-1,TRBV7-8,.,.,CASSLSVARDPNGAFF,TGTGCCAGCAGCTTATCAGTCGCGAGGGACCCTAACGGGGCTTTCTTT
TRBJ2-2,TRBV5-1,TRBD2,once,CASSLGLAGGPGGELFF,TGCGCCAGCAGCTTGGGACTAGCGGGAGGCCCCGGCGGGGAGCTGTTTTTT
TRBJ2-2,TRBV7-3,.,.,CASSAFRNTGELFF,TGTGCCAGCAGCGCGTTTCGGAACACCGGGGAGCTGTTTTTT
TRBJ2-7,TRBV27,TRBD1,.,CASSAYRGASYEQYF,TGTGCCAGCAGTGCCTACAGGGGGGCCTCCTACGAGCAGTACTTC
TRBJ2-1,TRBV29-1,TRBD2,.,CSVVAGGSFNEQFF,TGCAGCGTTGTAGCGGGAGGGTCCTTCAATGAGCAGTTCTTC
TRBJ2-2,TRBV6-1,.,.,CASRLSGSGELFF,TGTGCCAGCAGGCTATCGGGGAGCGGGGAGCTGTTTTTT
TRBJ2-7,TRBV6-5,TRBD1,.,CASSSSGTGGEQYF,TGTGCCAGCAGTTCGTCCGGGACAGGTGGCGAGCAGTACTTC
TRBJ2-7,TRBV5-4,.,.,CASSPAWQGVEQYF,TGTGCCAGCAGCCCGGCGTGGCAGGGAGTCGAGCAGTACTTC
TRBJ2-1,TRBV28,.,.,CASAGSSGRNNEQFF,TGTGCCAGCGCCGGTTCATCCGGGAGAAACAATGAGCAGTTCTTC
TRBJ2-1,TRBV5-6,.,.,CASSLEDFPGQFF,TGTGCCAGCAGCTTGGAGGACTTTCCGGGGCAGTTCTTC
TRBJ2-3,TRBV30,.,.,CAWAKYATGGITDTQYF,TGTGCCTGGGCAAAATATGCGACTGGCGGGATCACAGATACGCAGTATTTT
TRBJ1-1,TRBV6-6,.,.,CASSYSVGVDTEAFF,TGTGCCAGCAGTTACTCGGTCGGGGTGGACACTGAAGCTTTCTTT
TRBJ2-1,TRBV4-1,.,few,CASSLAISSYNEQFF,TGCGCCAGCAGCCTAGCGATTAGCTCCTACAATGAGCAGTTCTTC